The present T cell receptor (beta chain) was sequenced within a study of regulatory T cells. The PCR used 52 TRBV and 13 TRBJ primers. Clones were sequenced by immunoSEQ multiplex PCR, and TCRdb holds only the in-frame ones, with some missing. The sample shows some 17,000 clones, about 92% of them seen only once. The receptor was isolated from a young adult with CD3G deficiency. Sequenced input: CD8+ T cells sorted from blood.

For the CDR3, the DNA is TGTGCCAGCAGTTACACTAGCGGCCTAGAGGACGAGCAGTACTTC. Amino acids: CASSYTSGLEDEQYF. This rearrangement joins TRBV6-6 to TRBJ2-7; TRBD2 aligns across 8 bases. Unmatched junction bases numbered 8, after V lost 2 bases and J lost 5 bases. The CDR3 has 15 amino acids. Germline values: CDR1 MNHNY, CDR2 SVGAGI (reference sequence).